This T cell receptor beta chain appears in the sequencing data of a study of blood T cell repertoires in COVID-19. On the study more broadly: Both acute and convalescent COVID-19 samples were obtained from the United States, Italy and Spain. From T cells, B-cell-depleted T cells, or PBMCs came the material, which was cDNA or gDNA.

Recruited during active infection, patients (from Seattle) were subsequently followed longitudinally. Original analysis: Reference gene primer amplification yielded estimated nucleated cell counts. Libraries were prepared by immunoSEQ multiplex PCR; TCRdb keeps only in-frame clonotypes and omits some of them. V, J and clone size reflect that table, while D and trimming were determined from the DNA. Altogether some 71,000 clones are present, under 85% being singletons, with the ten largest covering 13%. A remark on this clone: At the DNA level, this CDR3 is encoded by other sequences in the same sample as well.

The CDR3 is 14 residues long. CDR1 and CDR2 (germline): MDHEN, SYDVKM. The V gene lost 3 bases and the J gene lost 1 base, with 8 bases spanning the gap. The chain employs TRBV28 and TRBJ2-3; D is ambiguous. This clonotype originated in a man aged 50-60 years with COVID-19, enrolled during active disease. Material for sequencing was peripheral blood. For the CDR3, the DNA is TGTGCCAGCAGTTTCCTCTCAGGCACAGATACGCAGTATTTT. Amino acids: CASSFLSGTDTQYF.